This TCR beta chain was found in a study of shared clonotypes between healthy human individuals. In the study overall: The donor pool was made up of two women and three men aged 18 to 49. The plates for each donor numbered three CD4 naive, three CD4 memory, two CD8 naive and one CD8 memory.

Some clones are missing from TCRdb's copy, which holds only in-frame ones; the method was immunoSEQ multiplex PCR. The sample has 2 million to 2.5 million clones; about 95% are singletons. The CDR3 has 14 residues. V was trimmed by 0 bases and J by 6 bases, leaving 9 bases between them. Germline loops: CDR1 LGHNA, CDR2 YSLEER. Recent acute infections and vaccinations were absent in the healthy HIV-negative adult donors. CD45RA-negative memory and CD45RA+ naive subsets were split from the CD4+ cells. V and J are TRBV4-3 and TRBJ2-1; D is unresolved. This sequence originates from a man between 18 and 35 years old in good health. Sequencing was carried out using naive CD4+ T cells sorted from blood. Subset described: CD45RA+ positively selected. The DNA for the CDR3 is TGCGCCAGCAGCCAAGATGGTATGGTCAATGAGCAGTTCTTC. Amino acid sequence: CASSQDGMVNEQFF.